Each of the 6 T cell receptor beta chains below was sequenced from the same sample in a study of beta chain features in type 1 diabetes (dated by TCRdb to 2017 to 2018). What the authors observed across the whole study: In all four CD4+ subsets, TCRB CDR3 length was moderately but significantly shorter in type 1 diabetes patients.

Receptors were amplified or captured by the immunoSEQ multiplex PCR assay. The entire amount of isolated RNA was reverse transcribed using the High Capacity cDNA Reverse Transcription Kit, so the sequenced TCRB transcripts were expressed ones. In TCRdb, the immuneACCESS table is reduced to in-frame sequences with V and J assigned. These tables do not hold every clone; where another copy was compared, an unresolved V gene accounts for under half, and the others remain unexplained. The table for this sample lists a few hundred thousand clones; over 20% of them were counted only once. Of the sample, more than 0.025% falls within the top ten clones. No antigen has been assigned to these receptors. Sequencing was performed on naive CD4+ T cells from blood. According to the study, the label for this sample's cell subset or site signals: true naive CD4+ T cells. The receptors stem from a woman aged 40 to 50 with type 1 diabetes.

This CDR3 is CASSPPRVPGYTF. The CDR3 nucleotides are TGTGCCAGCAGCCCCCCCCGAGTTCCCGGCTACACCTTC. The chain joins TRBV13 to TRBJ1-2, with unresolved D. CDR1 PRHDT and CDR2 FYEKMQ come from the germline V gene (reference sequence). Trimming took off 5 bases at V and 8 bases at J, with 15 bases between the two ends. The CDR3 sequence is 13 residues long.

The genes are TRBV19 and TRBJ2-4; D possibly corresponds to TRBD1 (5 bases). This CDR3 spans 12 amino acids. V was shortened by 7 bases and J by 4 bases, with 8 bases between the two germline ends. The germline CDR1 and CDR2 sequences are LNHDA and SQIVND (reference sequence). The chain's CDR3 is CASTDRKNIQYF. CDR3 in DNA: TGTGCCAGTACTGACAGAAAAAACATTCAGTACTTC. Using reference TRBV19 and TRBJ2-4 for the parts outside the CDR3, the full variable domain is DGGITQSPKYLFRKEGQNVTLSCEQNLNHDAMYWYRQDPGQGLRLIYYSQIVNDFQKGDIAEGYSVSREKKESFPLTVTSAQKNPTAFYLCASTDRKNIQYFGAGTRLSVL.

This clone has just one count. The V and J genes are TRBV7-3 and TRBJ2-1; TRBD2 matches at 10 bases. Germline CDR1 SGHTA, CDR2 FQGTGA. J was trimmed by 3 bases and V by 4 bases; bases with no gene match: 3. This CDR3 spans 15 amino acids. CDR3 residues: CASSYQRGGYNEQFF. As DNA, the CDR3 is TGTGCCAGCAGCTATCAGCGGGGGGGCTACAATGAGCAGTTCTTC.

V usage is TRBV6-1 and J usage is TRBJ2-2, with D perhaps TRBD1 (6 bases). V gave up 4 bases and J gave up 7 bases, with 13 bases separating them. The germline CDR1 and CDR2 sequences are MNHNS and SASEGT. The CDR3 spans 14 residues. CDR3 loop: CASSGFPGVGELFF. In nucleotides, the CDR3 is TGTGCCAGCAGTGGTTTTCCAGGGGTCGGGGAGCTGTTTTTT.

The sample holds a few counts of this clone. V and J are TRBV7-3 and TRBJ2-2, with D maybe TRBD2 (6 bases). Trimming took off 5 bases at V and 5 bases at J, with 15 bases between the two ends. From germline, CDR1 is SGHTA and CDR2 FQGTGA. This CDR3 is 15 amino acids long. As DNA, the CDR3 is TGTGCCAGCAGCCCCGGGACTGTGTTTACCGGGGAGCTGTTTTTT. As protein: CASSPGTVFTGELFF.

A few counts support this clone. The chain has TRBV5-6 and TRBJ2-2, with 9 bases lining up with TRBD1. This CDR3 region has 15 residues. The junction had 3 bases not matched to a gene; V was cut back by 4 bases and J by 2 bases. Germline assignment: CDR1 SGHDT and CDR2 YYEEEE. The CDR3: CASSPDRGNTGELFF. In nucleotides, the CDR3 is TGTGCCAGCAGCCCGGACAGGGGAAACACCGGGGAGCTGTTTTTT.